This T cell receptor (beta chain) was recovered during a study of regulatory T cells in long-lasting Graves disease. Both iRepertoire HTBI primers and Arm-PCR of CDR3 regions were used to build the TCR beta libraries. TCRdb re-analysed the multiplex PCR reads in MiXCR, keeping a single row per CDR3 protein. The sample lists just over 600,000 distinct CDR3 sequences, around 15% occurring once. Time point defined: newly diagnosed GD, antithyroid drugs for less than 3 months. Isolated PBMC RNA provided the starting material for the TCR library. Diagnosing Graves' disease relied on the American Thyroid Association guidelines. In addition, the sample was reused for a study of T cells in Graves' hyperthyroidism and ophthalmopathy. From that study: Graves' hyperthyroidism qualified as stable when ophthalmopathy did not progress within 18 months.

This TCR was sampled from a woman aged 30 to 39 with Graves disease. This specimen was peripheral blood mononuclear cells (PBMCs), taken at new diagnosis, from a patient treated with antithyroid drugs.

In DNA form, the CDR3 reads TGTGCCATCAGTGAGAGCGGGACTGAGTACGAGCAGTACTTC. Translated: CAISESGTEYEQYF. V and J are TRBV10-3 and TRBJ2-7, with 7 bases that match TRBD2. Trimming removed 2 bases from V and 4 bases from J; junction bases left unmatched: 5. Per the germline V gene, CDR1 is ENHRY and CDR2 is SYGVKD. The CDR3 runs to 14 residues.